A selection of T cell receptor beta chains follows, all from one sample in a study. One entry per CDR3 protein results from TCRdb running MiXCR on the RT-PCR reads. Of more than 600,000 distinct CDR3 sequences listed, 14% are singletons. Sequenced: memory CD4+ T cells from blood. All receptors derive from a female donor in good health, serving as a healthy control. The CDR3 runs from the conserved cysteine through the conserved F or W. D genes are given only for firm matches. Clone size appears in some rows only: once, few, many, or a class for an expanded clone.

CDR3 length | clone size | J gene | V gene | D gene | CDR3 DNA | CDR3 protein
14 | many | TRBJ2-1 | TRBV5-1 | - | TGCGCCAGCAGCTTGGAGCCCGAATACAATGAGCAGTTCTTC | CASSLEPEYNEQFF
16 | - | TRBJ2-5 | TRBV10-3 | - | TGTGCCATCAGTGAGTCTACGGGGGGCGGGGAAGAGACCCAGTACTTC | CAISESTGGGEETQYF
13 | few | TRBJ2-3 | TRBV29-1 | - | TGCAGCGTTGAGATCGGAAACACAGATACGCAGTATTTT | CSVEIGNTDTQYF
16 | - | TRBJ1-2 | TRBV9 | - | TGTGCCAGCACCCCGGGGGGGGCAGGATTGACCTATGGCTACACCTTC | CASTPGGAGLTYGYTF
15 | many | TRBJ2-1 | TRBV7-3 | TRBD1 | TGTGCCAGCAGCTTAATGACAGGGTTGGTTTGGGAGCAGTTCTTC | CASSLMTGLVWEQFF
16 | - | TRBJ2-1 | TRBV29-1 | - | TGCAGCGTTGAAGATTGTAGGGGGGGGGCCTACAATGAGCAGTTCTTC | CSVEDCRGGAYNEQFF
15 | - | TRBJ2-2 | TRBV13 | - | TGTGCCAGCAGCTTCAGGGTTTCGGGAACCGGGGAGCTGTTTTTT | CASSFRVSGTGELFF
14 | - | TRBJ1-4 | TRBV2 | - | TGTGCCAGTAAGACCGGGACCGGGGGTGAAAAACTGTTTTTT | CASKTGTGGEKLFF
16 | few | TRBJ2-2 | TRBV12-3/TRBV12-4 | TRBD1 | TGTGCCAGCAGTACCTCGACAGGGTCGGGCACCGGGGAGCTGTTTTTT | CASSTSTGSGTGELFF
16 | once | TRBJ1-5 | TRBV7-8 | - | TGTGCCAGCAGCTTAGCATTCCGGGACAGCAATCAGCCCCAGCATTTT | CASSLAFRDSNQPQHF
11 | - | TRBJ1-2 | TRBV6-5 | - | TGTGCGGTGTTAGGGGACTATGGCTACACCTTC | CAVLGDYGYTF
15 | - | TRBJ2-7 | TRBV28 | TRBD1 | TGTGCCAGCAGTTCCCCCGGGACAGGGGGACTCGAGCAGTACTTC | CASSSPGTGGLEQYF
15 | many | TRBJ2-1 | TRBV5-1 | - | TGCGCCAGCAGCTTTGGTGGGAGTAAGTCCGATGAGCAGTTCTTC | CASSFGGSKSDEQFF
16 | few | TRBJ2-1 | TRBV24-1 | - | TGTGCCACGTTAGGCAGCGGACATAGCTCCTACAATGAGCAGTTCTTC | CATLGSGHSSYNEQFF
16 | - | TRBJ2-1 | TRBV11-2 | TRBD2 | TGTGCCAGCACCATAGGGAAGGGCGGGAGTTTGAATGAGCAGTTCTTC | CASTIGKGGSLNEQFF
13 | few | TRBJ2-7 | TRBV12-3/TRBV12-4 | TRBD2 | TGTGCCAGCAGTCCGACCGGGACTAGCGGGAGGTACTTC | CASSPTGTSGRYF
11 | few | TRBJ1-1 | TRBV12-3/TRBV12-4 | - | TGTGCCAGCAGTTTACGACATGAAGCTTTCTTT | CASSLRHEAFF
16 | many | TRBJ2-1 | TRBV20-1 | TRBD2 | TGCAGTGCTAGAGATCACGGGAGGTTTATTGGCAATGAGCAGTTCTTC | CSARDHGRFIGNEQFF
16 | - | TRBJ2-3 | TRBV7-9 | - | TGTGCCAGCAGCTTAGGGCGGGTACCGCGCACAGATACGCAGTATTTT | CASSLGRVPRTDTQYF
15 | many | TRBJ1-1 | TRBV20-1 | - | TGCAGTGCGCCCCCTGCGGGTGACATGAACACTGAAGCTTTCTTT | CSAPPAGDMNTEAFF
16 | few | TRBJ1-1 | TRBV7-3 | TRBD1 | TGTGCCAGCAGCCGATACGGGACAGGGTATATAACTGAAGCTTTCTTT | CASSRYGTGYITEAFF
17 | few | TRBJ2-7 | TRBV7-8 | TRBD2 | TGTGCCAGCAGCCCAGGACTAGCGGGAGTAAGAACCTACGAGCAGTACTTC | CASSPGLAGVRTYEQYF
12 | few | TRBJ2-2 | TRBV10-3 | - | TGTGCCATCACAACACCCGGCGGGGAGCTGTTTTTT | CAITTPGGELFF
16 | few | TRBJ1-5 | TRBV7-2 | TRBD1 | TGTGCCAGCAGCTTATACCCCGGGGACAGGGGACAGCCCCAGCATTTT | CASSLYPGDRGQPQHF
15 | few | TRBJ2-1 | TRBV6-6 | TRBD1 | TGTGCCAGCAGTCCTCCGGGACAGCTCCCCAATGAGCAGTTCTTC | CASSPPGQLPNEQFF
14 | - | TRBJ1-5 | TRBV20-1 | - | TGCAGTGCTAGAAAGGGCCACTTCAATCAGCCCCAGCATTTT | CSARKGHFNQPQHF
16 | - | TRBJ1-1 | TRBV3-1 | - | TGTGCCAGCAGCCAACCGGGACACCGGAGGTACACTGAAGCTTTCTTT | CASSQPGHRRYTEAFF
13 | many | TRBJ2-7 | TRBV7-2 | - | TGTGCCAGCAGCTTAGACAGGGAGGGCGAGCAGTACTTC | CASSLDREGEQYF
11 | many | TRBJ2-7 | TRBV29-1 | TRBD2 | TGCAGCGCCGGGAGGCAGACCGAGCAGTACTTC | CSAGRQTEQYF
11 | few | TRBJ1-2 | TRBV20-1 | - | TGCAGTGCTAGGCATTCATCCGGCTACACCTTC | CSARHSSGYTF
14 | few | TRBJ1-5 | TRBV6-1 | - | TGTGCCAGCAGTGAAGGGCAGGCAAATCAGCCCCAGCATTTT | CASSEGQANQPQHF
15 | few | TRBJ2-7 | TRBV28 | TRBD2 | TGTGCCAGCAGTCCGACTAGCGGAAACGCCTACGAGCAGTACTTC | CASSPTSGNAYEQYF
15 | - | TRBJ2-3 | TRBV3-1 | TRBD2 | TGTGCCAGCAGCCAAGACCGACTAGCGGGCGGCACGCAGTATTTT | CASSQDRLAGGTQYF
13 | - | TRBJ1-1 | TRBV29-1 | TRBD1 | TGCAGCGCCGGGACAGGGGGGGTCACTGAAGCTTTCTTT | CSAGTGGVTEAFF
15 | many | TRBJ2-1 | TRBV5-1 | - | TGCGCCAGCAGCTTTAGGGTTGCAGGGCAAAATGAGCAGTTCTTC | CASSFRVAGQNEQFF
15 | few | TRBJ1-5 | TRBV28 | TRBD1 | TGTGCCAGCAGTCTAAACAGGGGGGAGAATCAGCCCCAGCATTTT | CASSLNRGENQPQHF